This T cell receptor beta chain was observed in a study of CD8 T cells in ankylosing spondylitis. Each CDR3 protein gets one entry after TCRdb re-called the 5' RACE reads with MiXCR. In the table there are 39,000 or so distinct CDR3 sequences, around a tenth of which are singletons. Study results and caveats: Clones linked to disease were reported to show significant enrichment in matched ankylosing spondylitis synovial fluid.

This clonotype was counted at least ten times. Its antigen is as yet unknown. Germline V gene data show CDR1 as MNHEY and CDR2 as SVGEGT. The CDR3 has 15 residues. V shed 6 bases, J shed 2 bases, and the junction held 6 bases outside the gene matches. This receptor was identified in a male donor with ankylosing spondylitis or in good health (not recorded which). The chain employs TRBV6-2 or TRBV6-3 and TRBJ2-1; 8 nucleotides match TRBD1. Specimen: blood, either unsorted or a sorted T cell fraction (not recorded which). CDR3 nucleotide sequence: TGTGCCAGCAGCCCGGACAGGGCGGCCTACAATGAGCAGTTCTTC. Encoded protein: CASSPDRAAYNEQFF.